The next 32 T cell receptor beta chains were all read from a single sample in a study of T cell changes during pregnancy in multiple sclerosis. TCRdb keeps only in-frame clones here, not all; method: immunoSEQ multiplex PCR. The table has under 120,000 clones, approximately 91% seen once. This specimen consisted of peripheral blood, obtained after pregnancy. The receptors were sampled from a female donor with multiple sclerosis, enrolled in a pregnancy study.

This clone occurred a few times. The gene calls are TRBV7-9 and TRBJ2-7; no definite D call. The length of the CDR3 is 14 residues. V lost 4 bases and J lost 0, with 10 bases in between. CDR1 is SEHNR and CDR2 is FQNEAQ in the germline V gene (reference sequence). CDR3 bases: TGTGCCAGCAGCTATTATGCAGACTCCTACGAGCAGTACTTC. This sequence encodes CASSYYADSYEQYF.

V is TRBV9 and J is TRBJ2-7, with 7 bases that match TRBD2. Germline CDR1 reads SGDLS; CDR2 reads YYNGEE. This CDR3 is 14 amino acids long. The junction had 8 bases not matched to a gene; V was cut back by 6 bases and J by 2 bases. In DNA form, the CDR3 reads TGTGCCAGCAATCTGGGGGGGGTTCCCTACGAGCAGTACTTC. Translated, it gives CASNLGGVPYEQYF.

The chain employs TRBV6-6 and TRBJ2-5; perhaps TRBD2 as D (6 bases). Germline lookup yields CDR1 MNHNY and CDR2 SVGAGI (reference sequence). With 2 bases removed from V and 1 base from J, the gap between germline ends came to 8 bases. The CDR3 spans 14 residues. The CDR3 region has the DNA TGTGCCAGCAGTTACGGGGGGATCCAAGAGACCCAGTACTTC. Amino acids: CASSYGGIQETQYF.

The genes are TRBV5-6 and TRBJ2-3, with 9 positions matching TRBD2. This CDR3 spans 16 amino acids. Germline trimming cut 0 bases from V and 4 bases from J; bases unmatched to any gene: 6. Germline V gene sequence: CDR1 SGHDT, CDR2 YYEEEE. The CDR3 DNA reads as TGTGCCAGCAGCTTGGTAATTAGCGGGAGATCAGATACGCAGTATTTT. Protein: CASSLVISGRSDTQYF.

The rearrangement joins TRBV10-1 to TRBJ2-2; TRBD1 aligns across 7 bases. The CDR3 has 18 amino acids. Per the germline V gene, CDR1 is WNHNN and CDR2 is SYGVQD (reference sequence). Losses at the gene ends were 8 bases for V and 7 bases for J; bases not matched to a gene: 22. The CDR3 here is CASPKSPGTEPRNGELFF. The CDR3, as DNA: TGCGCCAGCCCTAAATCCCCCGGGACAGAACCCAGGAACGGGGAGCTGTTTTTT.

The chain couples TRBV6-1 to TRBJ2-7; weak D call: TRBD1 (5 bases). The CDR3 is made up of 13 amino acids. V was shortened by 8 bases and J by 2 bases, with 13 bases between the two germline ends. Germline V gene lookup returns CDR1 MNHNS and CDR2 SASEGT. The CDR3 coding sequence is TGTGCCAGCCGACAGAGAATTACCTACGAGCAGTACTTC. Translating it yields CASRQRITYEQYF.

CDR3 sequence reads: CAGGAAQNIRNVTEQFF. The CDR3 DNA sequence: TGTGCCGGGGGGGCTGCTCAGAACATCCGCAACGTCACTGAGCAGTTCTTC. The chain has TRBV27 and TRBJ2-1; a weak D match, TRBD2 (7 bases). Looked up from germline, CDR1 is MNHEY and CDR2 is SMNVEV (reference sequence). The CDR3 runs to 17 residues. Trimming pared 11 bases from V and 9 bases from J, leaving 32 bases between.

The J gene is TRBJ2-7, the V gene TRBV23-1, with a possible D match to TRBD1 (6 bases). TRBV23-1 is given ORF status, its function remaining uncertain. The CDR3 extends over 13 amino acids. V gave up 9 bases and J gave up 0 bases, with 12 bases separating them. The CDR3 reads CARRTESSYEQYF. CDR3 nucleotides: TGCGCCAGAAGGACAGAAAGCTCCTACGAGCAGTACTTC.

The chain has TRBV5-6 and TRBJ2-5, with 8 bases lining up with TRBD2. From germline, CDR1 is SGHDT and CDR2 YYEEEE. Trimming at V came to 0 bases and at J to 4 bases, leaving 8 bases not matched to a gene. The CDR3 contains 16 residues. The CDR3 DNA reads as TGTGCCAGCAGCTTGGGTGGCGGGGGGCCGGGAGAGACCCAGTACTTC. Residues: CASSLGGGGPGETQYF.

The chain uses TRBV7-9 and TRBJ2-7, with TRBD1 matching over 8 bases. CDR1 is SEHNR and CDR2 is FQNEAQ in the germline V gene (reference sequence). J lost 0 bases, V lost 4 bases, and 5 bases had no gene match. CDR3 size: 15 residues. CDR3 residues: CASSSSGTGSYEQYF. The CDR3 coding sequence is TGTGCCAGCAGCTCGTCCGGGACAGGCTCCTACGAGCAGTACTTC.

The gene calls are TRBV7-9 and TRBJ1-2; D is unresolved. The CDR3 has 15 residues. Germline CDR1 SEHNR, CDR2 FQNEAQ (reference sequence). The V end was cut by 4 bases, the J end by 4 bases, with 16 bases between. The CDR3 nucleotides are TGTGCCAGCAGCTCCCCTAGGACTCCTACCTATGGCTACACCTTC. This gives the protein CASSSPRTPTYGYTF.

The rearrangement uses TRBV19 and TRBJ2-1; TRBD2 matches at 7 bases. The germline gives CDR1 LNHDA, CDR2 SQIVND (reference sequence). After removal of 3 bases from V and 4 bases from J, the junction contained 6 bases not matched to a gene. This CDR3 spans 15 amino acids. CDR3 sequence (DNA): TGTGCCAGTAGTATCGGGGAGGGACGATACAATGAGCAGTTCTTC. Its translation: CASSIGEGRYNEQFF.

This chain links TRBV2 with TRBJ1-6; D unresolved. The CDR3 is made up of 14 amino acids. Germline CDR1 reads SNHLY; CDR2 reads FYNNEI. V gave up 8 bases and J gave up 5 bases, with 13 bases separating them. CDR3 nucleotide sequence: TGTGCCAGCCGACCAGGTTTTAATAATTCACCCCTCCACTTT. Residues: CASRPGFNNSPLHF.

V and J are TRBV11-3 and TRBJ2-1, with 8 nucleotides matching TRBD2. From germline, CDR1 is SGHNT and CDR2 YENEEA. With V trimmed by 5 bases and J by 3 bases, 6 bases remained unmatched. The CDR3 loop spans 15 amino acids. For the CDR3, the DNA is TGTGCCAGCAGCCACGGGAGGGGAAACTACAATGAGCAGTTCTTC. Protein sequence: CASSHGRGNYNEQFF.

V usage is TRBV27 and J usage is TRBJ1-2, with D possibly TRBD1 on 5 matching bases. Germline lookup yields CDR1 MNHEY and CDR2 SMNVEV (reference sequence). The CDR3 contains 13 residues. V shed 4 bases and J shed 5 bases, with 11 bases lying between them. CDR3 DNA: TGTGCCAGCAGTTCGGACACCCGGTATGGCTACACCTTC. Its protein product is CASSSDTRYGYTF.

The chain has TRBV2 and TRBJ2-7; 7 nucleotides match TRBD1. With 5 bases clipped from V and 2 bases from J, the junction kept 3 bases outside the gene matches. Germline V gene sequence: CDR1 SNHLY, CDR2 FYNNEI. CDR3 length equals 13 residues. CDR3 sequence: CASSMGQTYEQYF. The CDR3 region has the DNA TGTGCCAGCAGTATGGGACAGACCTACGAGCAGTACTTC.

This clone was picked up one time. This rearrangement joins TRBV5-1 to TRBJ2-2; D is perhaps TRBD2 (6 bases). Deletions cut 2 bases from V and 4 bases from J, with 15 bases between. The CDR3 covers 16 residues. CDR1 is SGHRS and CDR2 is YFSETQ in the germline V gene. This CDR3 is CASSFQLAGGTGELFF. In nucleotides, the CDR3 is TGCGCCAGCAGCTTTCAGCTAGCCGGGGGCACCGGGGAGCTGTTTTTT. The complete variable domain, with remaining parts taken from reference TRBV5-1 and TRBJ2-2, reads KAGVTQTPRYLIKTRGQQVTLSCSPISGHRSVSWYQQTPGQGLQFLFEYFSETQRNKGNFPGRFSGRQFSNSRSEMNVSTLELGDSALYLCASSFQLAGGTGELFFGEGSRLTVL.

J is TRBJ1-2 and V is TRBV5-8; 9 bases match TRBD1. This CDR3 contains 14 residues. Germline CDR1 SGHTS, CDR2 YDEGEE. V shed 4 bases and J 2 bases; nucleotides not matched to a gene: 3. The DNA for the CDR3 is TGTGCCAGCAGCCGAACAGGGGGCAACTATGGCTACACCTTC. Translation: CASSRTGGNYGYTF.

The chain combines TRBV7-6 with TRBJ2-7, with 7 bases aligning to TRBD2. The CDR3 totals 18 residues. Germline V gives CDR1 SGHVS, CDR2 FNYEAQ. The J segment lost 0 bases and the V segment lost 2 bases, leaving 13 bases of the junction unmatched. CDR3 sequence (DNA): TGTGCCAGCAGCTTAACGGGCCCTCCGGGGGGACTCTCCTACGAGCAGTACTTC. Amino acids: CASSLTGPPGGLSYEQYF.

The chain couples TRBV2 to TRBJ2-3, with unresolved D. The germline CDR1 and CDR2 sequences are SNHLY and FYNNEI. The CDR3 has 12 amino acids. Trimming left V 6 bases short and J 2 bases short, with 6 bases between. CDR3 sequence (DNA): TGTGCCAGCAGGGCCGACACAGATACGCAGTATTTT. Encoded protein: CASRADTDTQYF.

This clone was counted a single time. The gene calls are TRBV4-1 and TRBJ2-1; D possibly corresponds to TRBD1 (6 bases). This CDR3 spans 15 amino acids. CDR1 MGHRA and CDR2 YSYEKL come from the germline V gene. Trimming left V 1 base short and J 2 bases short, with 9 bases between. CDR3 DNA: TGCGCCAGCAGCCAAGCCTGGGGGCCCTACAATGAGCAGTTCTTC. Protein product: CASSQAWGPYNEQFF.

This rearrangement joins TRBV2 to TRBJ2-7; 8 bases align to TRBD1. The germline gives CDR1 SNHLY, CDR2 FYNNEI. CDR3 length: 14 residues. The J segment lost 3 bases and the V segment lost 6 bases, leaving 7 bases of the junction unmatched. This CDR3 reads CASRQGAGHYEQYF. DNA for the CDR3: TGTGCCAGCAGGCAGGGGGCTGGTCACTACGAGCAGTACTTC. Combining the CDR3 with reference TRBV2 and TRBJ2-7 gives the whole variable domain EPEVTQTPSHQVTQMGQEVILRCVPISNHLYFYWYRQILGQKVEFLVSFYNNEISEKSEIFDDQFSVERPDGSNFTLKIRSTKLEDSAMYFCASRQGAGHYEQYFGPGTRLTVT.

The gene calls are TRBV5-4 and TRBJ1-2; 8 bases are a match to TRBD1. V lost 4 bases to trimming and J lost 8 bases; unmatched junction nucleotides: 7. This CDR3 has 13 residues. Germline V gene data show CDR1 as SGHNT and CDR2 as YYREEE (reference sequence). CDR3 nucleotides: TGTGCCAGCAGCCAGGACAGGGCTGGGGGCTACACCTTC. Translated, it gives CASSQDRAGGYTF.

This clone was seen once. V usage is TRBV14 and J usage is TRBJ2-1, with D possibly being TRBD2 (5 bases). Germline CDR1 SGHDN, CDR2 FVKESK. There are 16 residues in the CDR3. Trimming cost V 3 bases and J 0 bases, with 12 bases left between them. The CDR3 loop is CASSQGGYRSYNEQFF. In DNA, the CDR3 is TGTGCCAGCAGCCAGGGCGGGTACCGCTCCTACAATGAGCAGTTCTTC.

CDR3 sequence reads: CASSVQQGAAQPQHF. The CDR3 region has the DNA TGTGCCAGCAGTGTCCAACAGGGGGCAGCTCAGCCCCAGCATTTT. The chain employs TRBV6-1 and TRBJ1-5; 9 bases agree with TRBD1. CDR3 length equals 15 residues. Per the germline V gene, CDR1 is MNHNS and CDR2 is SASEGT. V shed 4 bases, J shed 6 bases, and the junction held 7 bases outside the gene matches.

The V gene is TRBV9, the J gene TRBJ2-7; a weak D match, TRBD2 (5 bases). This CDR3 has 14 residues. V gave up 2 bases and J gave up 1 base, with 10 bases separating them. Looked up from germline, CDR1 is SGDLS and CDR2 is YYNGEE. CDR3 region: CASSVEGRSYEQYF. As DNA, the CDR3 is TGTGCCAGCAGCGTCGAGGGTAGGTCCTACGAGCAGTACTTC.

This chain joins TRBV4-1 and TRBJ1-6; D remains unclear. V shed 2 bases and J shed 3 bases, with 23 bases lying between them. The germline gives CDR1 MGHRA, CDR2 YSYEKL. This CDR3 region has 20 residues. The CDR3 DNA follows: TGCGCCAGCAGCCAACAAGCGGCTGGATCGGCACGCAGCTATAATTCACCCCTCCACTTT. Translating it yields CASSQQAAGSARSYNSPLHF.

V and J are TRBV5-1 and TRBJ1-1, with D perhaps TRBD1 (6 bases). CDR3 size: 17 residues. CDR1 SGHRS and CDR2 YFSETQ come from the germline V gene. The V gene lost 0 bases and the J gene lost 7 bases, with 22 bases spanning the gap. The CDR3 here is CASSLGPRGGAIGEAFF. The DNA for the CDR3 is TGCGCCAGCAGCTTGGGTCCCCGGGGGGGGGCCATTGGTGAAGCTTTCTTT.

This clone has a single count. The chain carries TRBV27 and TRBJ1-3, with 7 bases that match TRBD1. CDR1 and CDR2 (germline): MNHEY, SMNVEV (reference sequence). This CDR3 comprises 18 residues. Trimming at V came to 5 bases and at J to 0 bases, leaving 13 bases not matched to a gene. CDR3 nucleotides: TGTGCCAGCAGTCTAAAATGGGGGGACAGACCCTCTGGAAACACCATATATTTT. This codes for CASSLKWGDRPSGNTIYF.

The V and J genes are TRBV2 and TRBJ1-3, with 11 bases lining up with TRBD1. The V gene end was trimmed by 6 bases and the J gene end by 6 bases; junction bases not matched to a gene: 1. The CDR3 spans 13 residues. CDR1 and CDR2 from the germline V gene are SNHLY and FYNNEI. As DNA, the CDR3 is TGTGCCAGCAGAGGACAGGGGGCAAACACCATATATTTT. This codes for CASRGQGANTIYF.

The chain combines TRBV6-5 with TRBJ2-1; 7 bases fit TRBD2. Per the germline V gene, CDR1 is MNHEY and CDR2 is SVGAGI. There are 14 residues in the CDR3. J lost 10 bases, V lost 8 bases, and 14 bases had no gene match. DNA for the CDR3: TGTGCCAGCGCCATAAACCCACTAGCGTACGAGCAGTTCTTC. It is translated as CASAINPLAYEQFF.

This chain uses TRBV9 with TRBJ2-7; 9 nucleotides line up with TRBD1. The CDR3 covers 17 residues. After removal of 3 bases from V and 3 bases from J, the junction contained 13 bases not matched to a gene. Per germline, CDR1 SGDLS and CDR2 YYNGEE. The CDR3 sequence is CASSAQPPDRGFYEQYF. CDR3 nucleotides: TGTGCCAGCAGCGCCCAACCCCCGGACAGGGGATTCTACGAGCAGTACTTC.